The 12 T cell receptor beta chains below come from one sample, sequenced in a study of memory CD8 T cells in hepatitis C reinfection. Time point defined: peak reinfection, 3 to 8 weeks after reinfection detection. TCR sequencing was done directly ex vivo on sorted cells, without expansion in vitro. Libraries were prepared by immunoSEQ multiplex PCR; TCRdb keeps only in-frame clonotypes and omits some of them. Of about 47,000 clones listed, approximately 90% were seen once; the top ten hold 1.2%. The sample taken for sequencing was naive CD8+ T cells sorted from blood. The receptor source for this set is a man between 18 and 29 years old with hepatitis C virus infection.

V usage is TRBV19 and J usage is TRBJ1-1, with 11 bases lining up with TRBD1. V shed 8 bases and J 0 bases; nucleotides not matched to a gene: 8. This CDR3 is built from 16 residues. The germline CDR1 and CDR2 sequences are LNHDA and SQIVND (reference sequence). This chain's CDR3 is CASSPGQGDLNTEAFF. The CDR3 nucleotides read TGTGCCAGTTCTCCGGGACAGGGGGATTTGAACACTGAAGCTTTCTTT.

The chain couples TRBV7-6 to TRBJ1-1; D is ambiguous. Germline values: CDR1 SGHVS, CDR2 FNYEAQ. V was clipped by 4 bases and J by 0 bases, with 6 bases between them. The CDR3 loop spans 13 amino acids. The CDR3 DNA follows: TGTGCCAGCAGCTCCGAGGTGAACACTGAAGCTTTCTTT. Amino acid sequence: CASSSEVNTEAFF.

The chain employs TRBV29-1 and TRBJ1-1, with D possibly being TRBD1 (6 bases). The CDR3 consists of 14 residues. Trimming shortened V by 4 bases and J by 4 bases, and 16 bases separated the two germline ends. The germline CDR1 and CDR2 sequences are SQVTM and ANQGSEA. CDR3 amino acids: CSVVLQGRGTEAFF. In DNA, the CDR3 is TGCAGCGTTGTTTTACAGGGACGTGGCACTGAAGCTTTCTTT.

The V gene is TRBV5-4, the J gene TRBJ2-3; TRBD1 matches at 7 bases. Germline V CDR1 and CDR2: SGHNT, YYREEE (reference sequence). J was trimmed by 1 base and V by 4 bases; bases with no gene match: 6. This CDR3 comprises 15 residues. The CDR3 coding sequence is TGTGCCAGCAGCCTCGACAGGGTCGGCACAGATACGCAGTATTTT. As protein: CASSLDRVGTDTQYF.

This clone turned up a few times. The chain employs TRBV27 and TRBJ2-7; perhaps TRBD1 as D (6 bases). The V and J ends lost 4 bases and 3 bases respectively, with 16 bases between them. The CDR3 is 15 amino acids. Germline CDR1 and CDR2: MNHEY and SMNVEV (reference sequence). The CDR3 nucleotides are TGTGCCAGCAGTTCCCTCGACAGGATTATCTACGAGCAGTACTTC. The encoded protein is CASSSLDRIIYEQYF.

This clone was seen only a few times. V is TRBV6-6 and J is TRBJ1-3; no clear D. Germline V lookup: CDR1 MNHNY, CDR2 SVGAGI (reference sequence). The CDR3 is made up of 12 amino acids. V lost 11 bases to trimming and J lost 0 bases, with 8 bases between them. The CDR3 loop reads CAAGDSGNTIYF. CDR3 nucleotides: TGTGCCGCCGGGGACTCTGGAAACACCATATATTTT.

The rearrangement links TRBV27 to TRBJ1-6; D is undetermined. Trimming left V 7 bases short and J 10 bases short, with 17 bases between. Germline assignment: CDR1 MNHEY and CDR2 SMNVEV (reference sequence). The CDR3 has 14 amino acids. This CDR3 reads CASTSGLRGSPLHF. The CDR3 DNA is TGTGCCAGCACCTCCGGGCTCCGCGGGTCACCCCTCCACTTT.

The chain is built from TRBV5-1 and TRBJ2-2, with 7 bases aligning to TRBD2. The trim removed 2 bases at V and 6 bases at J, leaving 4 bases unmatched. CDR1 and CDR2 (germline): SGHRS, YFSETQ. The CDR3 has 14 residues. The CDR3 DNA reads TGCGCCAGCAGCTTAGCGGGGCCCCCCGGGGAGCTGTTTTTT. Protein product: CASSLAGPPGELFF.

CDR3 sequence: CASSLNAGGHYGYTF. The CDR3 nucleotides are TGTGCCAGCAGCCTTAATGCTGGAGGCCACTATGGCTACACCTTC. The V gene is TRBV27, the J gene TRBJ1-2; D gene ambiguous. The length of the CDR3 is 15 residues. V was clipped by 6 bases and J by 3 bases, with 17 bases between them. Looked up from germline, CDR1 is MNHEY and CDR2 is SMNVEV (reference sequence).

The chain recombines TRBV19 with TRBJ1-1; D might be TRBD1 (5 bases). The CDR3 has 14 amino acids. The V end was cut by 6 bases, the J end by 3 bases, with 14 bases between. Germline assignment: CDR1 LNHDA and CDR2 SQIVND (reference sequence). CDR3 coding DNA: TGTGCCAGTAGCTACAACCGGGGGTACACTGAAGCTTTCTTT. Translating it yields CASSYNRGYTEAFF.

The chain combines TRBV5-5 with TRBJ2-5; the match to TRBD1 covers 7 bases. In germline, CDR1 is SGHKS, CDR2 YYEKEE (reference sequence). Trimming at V came to 3 bases and at J to 2 bases, leaving 4 bases not matched to a gene. The CDR3 totals 14 residues. CDR3 coding DNA: TGTGCCAGCAGCTCCGGGACAGCGCAAGAGACCCAGTACTTC. Residues: CASSSGTAQETQYF.

The gene calls are TRBV5-1 and TRBJ2-3; the D gene is possibly TRBD2 (6 bases). The V gene lost 2 bases and the J gene lost 0 bases, with 10 bases spanning the gap. In germline, CDR1 is SGHRS, CDR2 YFSETQ. This CDR3 is 15 amino acids long. The CDR3 reads CASSFMGTSTDTQYF. The CDR3 DNA sequence: TGCGCCAGCAGCTTTATGGGGACTAGCACAGATACGCAGTATTTT. The entire variable domain, with the rest obtained from reference TRBV5-1 and TRBJ2-3, is as follows: KAGVTQTPRYLIKTRGQQVTLSCSPISGHRSVSWYQQTPGQGLQFLFEYFSETQRNKGNFPGRFSGRQFSNSRSEMNVSTLELGDSALYLCASSFMGTSTDTQYFGPGTRLTVL.